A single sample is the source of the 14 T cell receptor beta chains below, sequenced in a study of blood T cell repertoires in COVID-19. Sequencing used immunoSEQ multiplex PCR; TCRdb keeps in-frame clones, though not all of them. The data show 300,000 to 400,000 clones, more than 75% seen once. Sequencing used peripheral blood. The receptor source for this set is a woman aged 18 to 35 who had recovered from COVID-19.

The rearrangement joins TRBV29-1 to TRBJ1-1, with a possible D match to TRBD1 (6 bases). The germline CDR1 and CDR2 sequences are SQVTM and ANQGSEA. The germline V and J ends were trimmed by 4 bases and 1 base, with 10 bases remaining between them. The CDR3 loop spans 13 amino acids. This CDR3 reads CSVGTDRNTEAFF. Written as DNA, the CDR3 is TGCAGCGTTGGGACAGACCGGAACACTGAAGCTTTCTTT.

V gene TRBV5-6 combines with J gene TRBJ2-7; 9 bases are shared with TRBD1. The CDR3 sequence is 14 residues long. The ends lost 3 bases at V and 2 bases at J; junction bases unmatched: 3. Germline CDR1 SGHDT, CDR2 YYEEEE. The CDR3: CASSYGQGTYEQYV. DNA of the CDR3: TGTGCCAGCAGCTACGGACAGGGGACCTACGAGCAGTACGTC.

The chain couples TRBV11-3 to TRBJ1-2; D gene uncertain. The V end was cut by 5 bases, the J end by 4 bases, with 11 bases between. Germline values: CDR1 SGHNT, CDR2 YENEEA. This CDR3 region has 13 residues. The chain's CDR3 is CASSDRVVYGYTF. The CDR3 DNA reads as TGTGCCAGCAGCGATCGGGTAGTCTATGGCTACACCTTC.

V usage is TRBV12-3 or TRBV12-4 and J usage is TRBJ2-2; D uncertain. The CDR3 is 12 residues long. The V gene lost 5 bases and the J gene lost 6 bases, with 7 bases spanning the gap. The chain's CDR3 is CASSTSAGELFF. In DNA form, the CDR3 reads TGTGCCAGCAGTACAAGCGCCGGGGAGCTGTTTTTT.

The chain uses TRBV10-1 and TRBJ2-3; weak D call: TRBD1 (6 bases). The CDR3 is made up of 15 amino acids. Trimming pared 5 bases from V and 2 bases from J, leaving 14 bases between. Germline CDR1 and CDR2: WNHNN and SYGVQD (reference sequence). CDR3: CASSFGTLDTDTQYF. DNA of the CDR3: TGCGCCAGCAGTTTTGGGACACTAGACACAGATACGCAGTATTTT.

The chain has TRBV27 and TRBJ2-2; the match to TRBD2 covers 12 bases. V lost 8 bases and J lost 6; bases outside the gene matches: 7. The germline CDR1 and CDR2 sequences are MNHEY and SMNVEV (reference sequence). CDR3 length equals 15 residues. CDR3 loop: CASGASGRVSGELFF. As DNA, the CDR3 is TGTGCCAGCGGAGCTAGCGGGAGGGTCTCCGGGGAGCTGTTTTTT.

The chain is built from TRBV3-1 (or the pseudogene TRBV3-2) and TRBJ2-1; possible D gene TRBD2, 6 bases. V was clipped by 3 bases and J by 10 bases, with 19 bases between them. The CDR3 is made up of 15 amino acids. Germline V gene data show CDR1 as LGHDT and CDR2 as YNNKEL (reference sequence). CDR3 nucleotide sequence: TGTGCCAGCAGCCATACCGGGACTTCCTCAGAGGAGCAGTTCTTC. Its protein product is CASSHTGTSSEEQFF.

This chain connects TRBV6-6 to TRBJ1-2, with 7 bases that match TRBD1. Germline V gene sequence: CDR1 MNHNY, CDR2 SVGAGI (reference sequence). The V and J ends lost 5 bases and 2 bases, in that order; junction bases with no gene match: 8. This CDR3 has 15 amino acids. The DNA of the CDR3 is TGTGCCAGCAGTACCCCGAGGGGACAGAACTATGGCTACACCTTC. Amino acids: CASSTPRGQNYGYTF.

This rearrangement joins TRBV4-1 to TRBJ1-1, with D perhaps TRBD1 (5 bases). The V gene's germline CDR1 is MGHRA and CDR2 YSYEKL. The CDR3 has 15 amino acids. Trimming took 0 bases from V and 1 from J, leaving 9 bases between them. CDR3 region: CASSQDGAGNTEAFF. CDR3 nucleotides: TGCGCCAGCAGCCAAGATGGGGCAGGGAACACTGAAGCTTTCTTT.

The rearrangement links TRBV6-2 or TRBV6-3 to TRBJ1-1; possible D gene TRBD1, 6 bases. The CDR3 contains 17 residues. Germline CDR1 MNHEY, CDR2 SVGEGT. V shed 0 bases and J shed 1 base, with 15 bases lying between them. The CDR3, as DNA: TGTGCCAGCAGTTACTCAGCGGGGGGCGGGAAGAACACTGAAGCTTTCTTT. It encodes CASSYSAGGGKNTEAFF.

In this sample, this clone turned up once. The CDR3 spells CASSSRLAGEGNNEQFF. DNA for the CDR3: TGTGCCAGCAGCTCGAGACTAGCGGGAGAGGGAAACAATGAGCAGTTCTTC. V is TRBV11-3 and J is TRBJ2-1, with TRBD2 matching 12 bases. J was trimmed by 5 bases and V by 4 bases; bases with no gene match: 9. The CDR3 sequence is 17 residues long. Germline lookup yields CDR1 SGHNT and CDR2 YENEEA. Supplemented by reference TRBV11-3 and TRBJ2-1, the full variable domain reads EAGVVQSPRYKIIEKKQPVAFWCNPISGHNTLYWYLQNLGQGPELLIRYENEEAVDDSQLPKDRFSAERLKGVDSTLKIQPAELGDSAVYLCASSSRLAGEGNNEQFFGPGTRLTVL.

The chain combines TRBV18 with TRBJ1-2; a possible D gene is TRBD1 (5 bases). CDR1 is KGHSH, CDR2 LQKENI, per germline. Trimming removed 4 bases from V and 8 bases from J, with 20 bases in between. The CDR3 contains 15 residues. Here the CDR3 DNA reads TGTGCCAGCTCACAATCGGCGGAGGGGACGCGAGGCTACACCTTC. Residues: CASSQSAEGTRGYTF.

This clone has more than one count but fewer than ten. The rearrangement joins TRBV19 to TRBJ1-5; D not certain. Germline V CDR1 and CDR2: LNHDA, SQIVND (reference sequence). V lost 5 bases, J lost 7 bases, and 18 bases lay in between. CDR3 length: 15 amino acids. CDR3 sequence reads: CASSEGFTTGQPQHF. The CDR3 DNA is TGTGCCAGTAGTGAGGGCTTCACTACTGGGCAGCCCCAGCATTTT.

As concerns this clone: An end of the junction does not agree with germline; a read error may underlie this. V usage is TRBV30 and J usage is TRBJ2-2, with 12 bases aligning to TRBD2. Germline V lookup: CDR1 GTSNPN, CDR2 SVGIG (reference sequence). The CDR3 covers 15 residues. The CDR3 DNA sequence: TGTGCATGGACCATGACTAGCGGGGGCACCGGGGAGCTGTTTTTT. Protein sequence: CAWTMTSGGTGELFF.